A selection of T cell receptor beta chains follows, all from one sample in a study of T cells in Graves' hyperthyroidism and ophthalmopathy. Using its own MiXCR run on the multiplex PCR reads, TCRdb lists one record per CDR3 protein. There are hundreds of thousands of distinct CDR3 sequences in the sample; approximately 15% occur only once, and 20% to 25% lies in the top ten. The material sequenced was blood. The source is a woman aged 25 to 45 with Graves' hyperthyroidism. CDR3s include the opening cysteine and the closing phenylalanine or tryptophan. The D gene is left open where the match is weak. Clone size is not always given. Where it is, it says once, few, many or a class for expanded clones.

abundance | d_gene | j_gene | len | v_gene | CDR3aa | CDR3nt
many | - | TRBJ2-7 | 14 | TRBV7-2 | CASSPGLSSYEQYF | TGTGCCAGCAGCCCCGGTCTCAGTTCCTACGAGCAGTACTTC
many | - | TRBJ1-1 | 14 | TRBV24-1 | CATSAPGPNTEAFF | TGTGCCACCAGTGCCCCGGGGCCGAACACTGAAGCTTTCTTT
- | TRBD1 | TRBJ2-7 | 15 | TRBV30 | CAWTTGTGWPYEQYF | TGTGCCTGGACTACCGGGACAGGGTGGCCCTACGAGCAGTACTTC
- | TRBD1 | TRBJ1-1 | 17 | TRBV28 | CASSFGPGQGAATEAFF | TGTGCCAGCAGTTTTGGACCGGGACAGGGGGCTGCCACTGAAGCTTTCTTT
many | - | TRBJ1-1 | 13 | TRBV11-2 | CASSDRANTEAFF | TGTGCCAGCAGTGACAGAGCGAACACTGAAGCTTTCTTT
- | - | TRBJ2-1 | 14 | TRBV6-2/TRBV6-3 | CASSYSEPYNEQFF | TGTGCCAGCAGTTACTCGGAACCCTACAATGAGCAGTTCTTC
many | TRBD2 | TRBJ2-1 | 14 | TRBV12-3/TRBV12-4 | CASSLSGGGNEQFF | TGTGCCAGCAGTCTTAGCGGGGGGGGCAATGAGCAGTTCTTC
- | - | TRBJ1-6 | 14 | TRBV28 | CASSSSGQVSPLHF | -
- | TRBD1 | TRBJ1-3 | 18 | TRBV25-1 | CASMPKRVPGGIINTIYF | TGTGCCAGCATGCCGAAGCGTGTTCCAGGGGGGATTATCAACACCATATATTTT
- | TRBD1 | TRBJ1-1 | 12 | TRBV5-6 | CASMAGGTEAFF | TGTGCCAGCATGGCAGGGGGCACTGAAGCTTTCTTT
many | TRBD1 | TRBJ2-7 | 19 | TRBV12-3/TRBV12-4 | CASSPPGTGGVRHLYEQYF | TGTGCCAGCAGTCCACCCGGGACAGGGGGCGTCCGCCACCTCTACGAGCAGTACTTC
- | - | TRBJ2-7 | 12 | TRBV7-2 | CASSFLGNEQYF | TGTGCCAGCAGCTTCCTGGGCAACGAGCAGTACTTC
few | - | TRBJ2-5 | 15 | TRBV2 | CARSPGQSAPQTQYF | TGTGCCAGAAGCCCCGGCCAAAGTGCTCCCCAGACCCAGTACTTC
- | - | TRBJ2-5 | 16 | TRBV9 | CASSVGRGIWQETQYF | TGTGCCAGCAGCGTAGGAAGGGGAATATGGCAAGAGACCCAGTACTTC
many | TRBD2 | TRBJ2-1 | 14 | TRBV11-2 | CASSLGVAGNEQFF | TGTGCCAGCAGCTTAGGGGTAGCGGGGAATGAGCAGTTCTTC
few | TRBD2 | TRBJ2-1 | 18 | TRBV20-1 | CSANFGLAGARSYNEQFF | TGCAGTGCCAACTTTGGACTAGCGGGAGCCCGCTCCTACAATGAGCAGTTCTTC
many | - | TRBJ1-6 | 15 | TRBV5-1 | CASSLRETYNSPLHF | TGCGCCAGCAGCTTACGGGAGACCTATAATTCACCCCTCCACTTT
many | - | TRBJ2-1 | 16 | TRBV28 | CASSLGSGLSDNEQFF | TGTGCCAGCAGTTTGGGGTCTGGATTGAGCGACAATGAGCAGTTCTTC
- | TRBD2 | TRBJ2-3 | 14 | TRBV20-1 | CSARGPSGSDTQYF | TGCAGTGCTAGAGGCCCTAGCGGGAGCGATACGCAGTATTTT
- | TRBD2 | TRBJ2-5 | 12 | TRBV10-3 | CAISSGLAAFYF | TGTGCCATCAGCTCCGGACTAGCGGCTTTTTACTTC
many | - | TRBJ2-7 | 11 | TRBV29-1 | CSVDPWGEQYF | TGCAGCGTTGACCCCTGGGGCGAGCAGTACTTC
many | TRBD2 | TRBJ2-1 | 13 | TRBV2 | CATRLAGGDEQFF | TGTGCCACCCGACTAGCGGGAGGTGATGAGCAGTTCTTC
- | - | TRBJ1-5 | 12 | TRBV13 | CASSFYGQPQHF | TGTGCCAGCAGCTTTTATGGACAGCCCCAGCATTTT
many | - | TRBJ1-1 | 14 | TRBV5-5 | CASSLRGGGTEAFF | TGTGCCAGCAGCTTGAGGGGAGGAGGCACTGAAGCTTTCTTT
many | - | TRBJ2-3 | 16 | TRBV6-2/TRBV6-3 | CASLVGKFKGTDTQYF | TGTGCCAGCTTAGTTGGCAAATTCAAGGGCACAGATACGCAGTATTTT
- | - | TRBJ2-5 | 12 | TRBV29-1 | CSGTGEGETQYF | TGCAGCGGTACAGGGGAGGGTGAGACCCAGTACTTC
many | TRBD1 | TRBJ1-2 | 14 | TRBV11-2 | CASSLDGGGLGYTF | TGTGCCAGCAGCTTAGACGGAGGGGGCTTGGGCTACACCTTC
few | TRBD2 | TRBJ2-5 | 15 | TRBV10-2 | CASRKAWEGQETQYF | TGCGCCAGCAGGAAGGCCTGGGAGGGCCAAGAGACCCAGTACTTC
many | - | TRBJ2-3 | 13 | TRBV6-1 | CASWNDGTDTQYF | TGTGCCAGCTGGAATGACGGTACAGATACGCAGTATTTT
many | TRBD1 | TRBJ1-5 | 14 | TRBV13 | CASSQGQGRQPQHF | TGTGCCAGCAGCCAGGGACAGGGCAGGCAGCCCCAGCATTTT
many | - | TRBJ2-3 | 14 | TRBV24-1 | CATSSLGSALTQYF | TGTGCCACCAGTAGTCTGGGTTCGGCCCTAACGCAGTATTTT
many | - | TRBJ2-3 | 13 | TRBV3-1 | CASSQGLVSTQYF | TGTGCCAGCAGCCAAGGTTTAGTATCTACGCAGTATTTT
many | - | TRBJ2-1 | 13 | TRBV7-2 | CASSFSGYNEQFF | TGTGCCAGCAGCTTTAGCGGTTACAATGAGCAGTTCTTC
many | - | TRBJ2-7 | 13 | TRBV6-2/TRBV6-3 | CASSKGKAYEQYF | TGTGCCAGCAGTAAAGGAAAAGCCTACGAGCAGTACTTC
many | - | TRBJ2-5 | 12 | TRBV9 | CASSAPGETQYF | TGTGCCAGCAGCGCGCCGGGAGAGACCCAGTACTTC
many | TRBD1 | TRBJ2-1 | 15 | TRBV7-9 | CASSRGQGSYNEQFF | TGTGCCAGCAGCCGGGGACAGGGTTCCTACAATGAACAGTTCTTC
- | TRBD2 | TRBJ2-7 | 15 | TRBV6-1 | CASSLPGLAGYEQYF | TGTGCCAGCAGCCTACCCGGACTAGCGGGCTACGAGCAGTACTTC
few | TRBD2 | TRBJ2-1 | 19 | TRBV7-3 | CASTVSRTSGSSSYNEQFF | TGTGCCAGCACCGTAAGCCGGACTAGCGGCTCTAGCTCCTACAATGAGCAGTTCTTC
- | TRBD2 | TRBJ2-5 | 15 | TRBV20-1 | CSAASAPGGQETQYF | TGCAGTGCTGCTAGCGCGCCGGGGGGCCAAGAGACCCAGTACTTC
- | - | TRBJ2-6 | 10 | TRBV20-1 | CSAREVTEAF | TGCAGTGCTAGAGAGGTGACAGAGGCTTTC
many | - | TRBJ2-1 | 12 | TRBV20-1 | CSAFALRNEQFF | TGCAGTGCTTTTGCCCTGAGGAATGAGCAGTTCTTC
- | TRBD1 | TRBJ1-1 | 12 | TRBV7-9 | CASSLEGRGSFF | TGTGCCAGCAGCTTAGAGGGCAGGGGGTCTTTCTTT
many | - | TRBJ1-2 | 14 | TRBV6-1 | CASSERQGEDGYTF | TGTGCCAGCAGTGAACGCCAGGGTGAGGATGGCTACACCTTC
few | TRBD1 | TRBJ1-2 | 13 | TRBV20-1 | CSAGPRDRDGYTF | TGCAGTGCTGGGCCCCGGGACAGAGATGGCTACACCTTC
many | TRBD2 | TRBJ2-3 | 16 | TRBV14 | CASSPPGLAGGDTQYF | TGTGCCAGCAGCCCTCCGGGACTAGCGGGAGGAGATACGCAGTATTTT
- | TRBD2 | TRBJ2-1 | 19 | TRBV2 | CASSDPSGTSGAPYNEQFF | TGTGCCAGCAGTGACCCCTCCGGGACTAGCGGGGCCCCCTACAATGAGCAGTTCTTC
many | TRBD1 | TRBJ2-1 | 14 | TRBV28 | CASIGQGAVNEQFF | TGTGCCAGTATTGGACAGGGGGCAGTTAATGAGCAGTTCTTC
- | - | TRBJ1-6 | 16 | TRBV7-9 | CASSPRADRYNSPLHF | TGTGCCAGCAGCCCCCGGGCGGACCGTTATAATTCACCCCTCCACTTT
once | TRBD2 | TRBJ2-3 | 15 | TRBV20-1 | CSATTGTNGTDTQYF | TGCAGTGCTACCACCGGGACTAACGGCACAGATACGCAGTATTTT
- | - | TRBJ1-5 | 12 | TRBV20-1 | CSARRGGKPQHF | TGCAGTGCTAGGCGCGGGGGAAAGCCCCAGCATTTT
many | TRBD1 | TRBJ1-1 | 15 | TRBV5-1 | CASSLGTGGPAEAFF | TGCGCCAGCAGCTTAGGGACAGGGGGCCCCGCTGAAGCTTTCTTT
many | - | TRBJ1-1 | 13 | TRBV29-1 | CSALPGVYTEAFF | TGCAGCGCTCTCCCAGGGGTCTACACTGAAGCTTTCTTT
- | - | TRBJ2-3 | 14 | TRBV10-3 | CAIKADLGTDTQYF | TGTGCCATCAAGGCGGATTTGGGCACAGATACGCAGTATTTT
- | - | TRBJ1-1 | 16 | TRBV6-1 | CASSDGRGSKGTEAFF | TGTGCCAGCAGTGACGGACGGGGCTCAAAGGGGACTGAAGCTTTCTTT
few | - | TRBJ1-4 | 15 | TRBV5-1 | CASSSITATNEKLFF | TGCGCCAGCAGCTCCATCACAGCAACTAATGAAAAACTGTTTTTT
many | TRBD2 | TRBJ2-5 | 15 | TRBV29-1 | CSVEDLGLALETQYF | TGCAGCGTTGAAGATCTGGGACTAGCATTGGAGACCCAGTACTTC
few | - | TRBJ2-6 | 13 | TRBV19 | CARGAPGANVLTF | TGTGCCCGAGGGGCCCCTGGGGCCAACGTCCTGACTTTC
- | - | TRBJ2-7 | 15 | TRBV7-9 | CASSLDRYYSYEQYF | TGTGCCAGCAGCCTGGACAGATATTACTCCTACGAGCAGTACTTC
many | TRBD2 | TRBJ2-7 | 15 | TRBV11-2 | CASSLDIAGIYEQYF | TGTGCCAGCAGCTTAGATATAGCGGGAATCTACGAGCAGTACTTC